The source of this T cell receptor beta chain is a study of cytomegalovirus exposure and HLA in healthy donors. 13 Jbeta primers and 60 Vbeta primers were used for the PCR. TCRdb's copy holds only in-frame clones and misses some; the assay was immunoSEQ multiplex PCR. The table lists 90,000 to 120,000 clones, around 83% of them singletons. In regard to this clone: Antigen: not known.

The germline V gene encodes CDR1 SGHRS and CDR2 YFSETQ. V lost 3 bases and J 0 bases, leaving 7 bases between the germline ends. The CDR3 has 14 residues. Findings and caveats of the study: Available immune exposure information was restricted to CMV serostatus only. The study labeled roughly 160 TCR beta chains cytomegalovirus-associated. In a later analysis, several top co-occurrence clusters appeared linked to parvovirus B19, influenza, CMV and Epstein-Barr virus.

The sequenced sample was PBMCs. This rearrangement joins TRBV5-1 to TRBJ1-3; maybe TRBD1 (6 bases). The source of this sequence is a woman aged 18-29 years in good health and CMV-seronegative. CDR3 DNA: TGCGCCAGCAGCTCGGACAGCTCTGGAAACACCATATATTTT. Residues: CASSSDSSGNTIYF.